This T cell receptor (beta chain) was observed in a study of cytomegalovirus exposure and HLA in healthy donors. General study points: Across HLA loci, a later analysis found differing TCR association rates, with DRB1 most and HLA-C fewest. Per a later analysis, 15,000 to 20,000 TCR beta sequences showed association with HLA alleles at 0.05 false discovery rate. TCR beta V segments were, for the most part, productive about 90% or about 30% of the time in an earlier analysis. Analysis was carried out at a later point, and it linked a missense DCLRE1C variant to TCR beta V- and J-gene trimming.

The PCR employed 60 Vbeta primers together with 13 Jbeta primers. Profiling relied on immunoSEQ multiplex PCR, and the TCRdb table lists in-frame clones only, not all of them. In the table there are 150,000 or so clones, more than 70% of which are singletons. Germline V gives CDR1 MNHNS, CDR2 SASEGT. The CDR3 has 16 residues. The trim removed 4 bases at V and 8 bases at J, leaving 6 bases unmatched. Details on this clone: What it binds is not known.

The V and J genes are TRBV6-1 and TRBJ2-2; 14 nucleotides line up with TRBD2. The sequence was collected from a man aged 18 to 29 in good health and CMV-seropositive. Sequenced sample: PBMCs. The CDR3 reads CASSAGLAGVSGELFF. The CDR3 region has the DNA TGTGCCAGCAGTGCGGGACTAGCGGGAGTATCGGGGGAGCTGTTTTTT.